This TCR beta chain is drawn from a study of T cells in Graves' hyperthyroidism and ophthalmopathy (dated by TCRdb to the late 2010s). Background for the entire study: Peripheral blood samples were taken at the time of initial diagnosis, prior to any treatment. To identify distinguishing TCR V-J signatures, a discovery cohort of around 100 patients was used, comprising roughly 45 with Graves' ophthalmopathy and around 60 with stable Graves' hyperthyroidism. Prospective prediction of ophthalmopathy was tested in an independent validation cohort consisting of roughly 20 hyperthyroidism patients and more than 15 patients who later progressed to ophthalmopathy. The 100 discovery patients were randomly split 7:3 into training and test sets. In roughly six Graves' hyperthyroidism patients, the study also compared T-cell repertoires from thyroid tissue with T-cell repertoires from blood. After sampling, hyperthyroidism patients received methimazole starting at 30 mg daily, and ophthalmopathy patients received high-dose intravenous methylprednisolone. TCR Vbeta CDR3 sequencing of 135 peripheral blood samples (43 ophthalmopathy, about 74 hyperthyroidism and around 17 progressor patients) is reported in the paper. Points the paper makes about the study in general: In validation, the model predicted progression to ophthalmopathy with approximately 71% sensitivity and approximately 74% specificity, a median of about 6 months before onset. Sample size was not statistically predetermined, and blinding of investigators to group allocation was not performed. A 13 V-J signature model separated ophthalmopathy from stable hyperthyroidism, with around 88% sensitivity and roughly 82% specificity in cross-validation and 80%/75% in testing. Blood samples also contained most of the expanded thyroid clonotypes (frequency above 0.001), which suggests that blood repertoires may reflect thyroid immune responses.

This clonotype has at least ten counts. The antigen this receptor binds is unknown. Qualities for individual bases were not recorded, and no much larger clone is one base off. The TCR beta CDR3 regions were amplified from RNA transcripts. For the first round of RT-PCR on the TCR CDR3, the HTBI primer set was used together with the Qiagen OneStep RT-PCR kit. The libraries were constructed in a second round of multiplex PCR and then size-selected and purified. The libraries were sequenced on an Illumina HiSeq2000 using paired-end 100 bp reads. Under the source paper's analysis protocol: SOAPnuke was used to process the raw data, removing reads that contained adapters or uncalled bases, had a mean Phred below 15, or lacked an exact match to the constant primer or identifier. High-quality paired reads were merged with COPE v1.2.5, and unique nucleotide sequences were defined as clonotypes. MiTCR v1.1 was used to align clonotypes to the IMGT TRBV, TRBD and TRBJ reference segments. Only V-J combinations with frequency above 0.0001, covering 99% to 99.2% of repertoires, were analysed. A TCS score was defined as the ratio between F50 (clonal expansion) and ExV (chaos), using BLOSUM62-based TCRdist between CDR3 peptides within each V-J. Welch's t-statistics and random forest reduced roughly 530 V-J features to 10 to 15, which were used in a naive Bayes classifier (R e1071). TCRdb trimmed public reads at Q25 via fastp, called clones via MiXCR and kept in-frame beta chains. Rows with a matching CDR3 protein are joined into one entry that keeps the most common DNA and genes. TCRdb's processing, not the authors', yielded these V and J calls. This sample comprises roughly 380,000 distinct CDR3 sequences, roughly 20% of them detected only once. The leading ten clones occupy roughly 15% of the sample.

Based on the germline V gene, the CDR1 and CDR2 sequences are MGHRA and YSYEKL. Including the terminal cysteine and phenylalanine, the CDR3 comprises 16 residues. This entry keeps only the CDR3 DNA: 48 bases, framed from base 1. V loses 1 base of germline sequence and J loses 5 bases, and the interval between the two ends is 17 bases. Ophthalmopathy patients had moderately to severely active disease, Clinical Activity Score of at least 3, NOSPECS grade of at least 4, and duration under 3 months. Patients with uncontrolled infections, other autoimmune diseases, pregnancy or lactation were excluded. Diagnoses were based on clinical symptoms, serum thyroxine and TRAb, thyroid ultrasound and orbital computed tomography. Ficoll-Paque density gradient centrifugation was used to isolate PBMCs from under 11 ml of fresh peripheral blood. Trizol reagent was used to extract total RNA, and RNA quality was then checked on an Agilent 2100 Bioanalyzer.

The clonotype originates from a woman in her forties with Graves' ophthalmopathy. The V and J genes are TRBV4-1 and TRBJ1-1, and the D gene may be TRBD1, 6 bases matching. Input material: blood. The CDR3 is CASSQGRGARGTEAFF. Read as DNA, the sequence is TGCGCCAGCAGCCAAGGGCGGGGGGCGCGGGGGACTGAAGCTTTCTTT.